Listed here is a single T cell receptor (beta chain). The data were obtained in a study of breast tumors, draining lymph nodes, adjacent tissues. TCRdb independently ran MiXCR on the multiplex PCR reads; one entry per CDR3 protein. Of tens of thousands of distinct CDR3 sequences in the sample, roughly 69% were seen once. Per germline, CDR1 MDHEN and CDR2 SYDVKM. This CDR3 comprises 15 residues. V shed 2 bases, J shed 0 bases, and the junction held 1 base outside the gene matches. This TCR was recovered from a female donor with breast cancer. Some clones in this sample may be carry-over from other donors' samples. The sample taken for sequencing was breast tumor tissue. This sequence joins TRBV28 and TRBJ2-7, with 10 bases aligning to TRBD2. CDR3 in DNA: TGTGCCAGCAGTTTACTAGCGGGGGCCTCCTACGAGCAGTACTTC. Translated, it gives CASSLLAGASYEQYF. The variable domain in full, completed from reference TRBV28 and TRBJ2-7, reads DVKVTQSSRYLVKRTGEKVFLECVQDMDHENMFWYRQDPGLGLRLIYFSYDVKMKEKGDIPEGYSVSREKKERFSLILESASTNQTSMYLCASSLLAGASYEQYFGPGTRLTVT.